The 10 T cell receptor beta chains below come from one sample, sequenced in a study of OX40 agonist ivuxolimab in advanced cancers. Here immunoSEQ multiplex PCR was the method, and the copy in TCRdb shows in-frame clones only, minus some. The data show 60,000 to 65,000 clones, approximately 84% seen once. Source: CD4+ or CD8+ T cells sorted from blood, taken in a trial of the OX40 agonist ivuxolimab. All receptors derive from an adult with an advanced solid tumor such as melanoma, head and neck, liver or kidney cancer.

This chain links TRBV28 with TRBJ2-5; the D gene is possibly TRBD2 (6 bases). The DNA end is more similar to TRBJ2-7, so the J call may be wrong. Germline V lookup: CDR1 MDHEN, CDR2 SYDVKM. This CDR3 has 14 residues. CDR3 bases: TGTGCCAGCAGGGCTGGGGGGAGCTCCTACGAGCAGTACTTC. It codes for CASRAGGSSYEQYF.

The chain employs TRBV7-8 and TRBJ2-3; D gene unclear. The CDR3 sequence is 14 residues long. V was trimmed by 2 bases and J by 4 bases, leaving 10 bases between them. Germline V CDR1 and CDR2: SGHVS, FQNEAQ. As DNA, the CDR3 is TGTGCCAGCAGCTTACGCAATGCAGCAGATACGCAGTATTTT. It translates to CASSLRNAADTQYF. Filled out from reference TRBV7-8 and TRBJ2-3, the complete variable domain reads GAGVSQSPRYKVAKRGQDVALRCDPISGHVSLFWYQQALGQGPEFLTYFQNEAQLDKSGLPSDRFFAERPEGSVSTLKIQRTQQEDSAVYLCASSLRNAADTQYFGPGTRLTVL.

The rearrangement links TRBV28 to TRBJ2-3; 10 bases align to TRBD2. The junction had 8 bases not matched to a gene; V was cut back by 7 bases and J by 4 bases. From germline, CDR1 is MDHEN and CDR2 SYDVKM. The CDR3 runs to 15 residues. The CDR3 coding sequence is TGTGCCAGCATCCCAAGCGGGAGGGGGGCAGATACGCAGTATTTT. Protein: CASIPSGRGADTQYF.

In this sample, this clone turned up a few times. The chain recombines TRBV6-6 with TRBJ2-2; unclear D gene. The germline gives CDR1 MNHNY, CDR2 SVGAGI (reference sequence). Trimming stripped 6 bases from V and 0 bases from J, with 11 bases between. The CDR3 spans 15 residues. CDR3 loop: CASRLQIANTGELFF. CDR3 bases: TGTGCCAGCAGGTTACAGATCGCGAACACCGGGGAGCTGTTTTTT.

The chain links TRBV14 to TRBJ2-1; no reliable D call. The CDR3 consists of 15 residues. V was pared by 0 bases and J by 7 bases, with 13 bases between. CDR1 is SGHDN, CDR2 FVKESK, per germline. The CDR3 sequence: CASSQEASRWNEQFF. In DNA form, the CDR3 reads TGTGCCAGCAGCCAAGAAGCAAGCCGGTGGAATGAGCAGTTCTTC.

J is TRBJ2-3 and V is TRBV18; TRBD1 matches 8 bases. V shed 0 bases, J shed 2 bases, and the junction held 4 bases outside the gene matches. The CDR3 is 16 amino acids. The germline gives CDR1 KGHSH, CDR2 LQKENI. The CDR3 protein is CASSPPGTGFTDTQYF. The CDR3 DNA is TGTGCCAGCTCACCACCCGGGACAGGCTTCACAGATACGCAGTATTTT.

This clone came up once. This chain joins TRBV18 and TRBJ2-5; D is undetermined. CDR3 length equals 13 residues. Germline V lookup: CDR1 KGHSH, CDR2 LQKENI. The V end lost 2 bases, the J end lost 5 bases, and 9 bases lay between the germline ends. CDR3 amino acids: CASSPAALETQYF. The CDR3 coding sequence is TGTGCCAGCTCACCAGCAGCCCTTGAGACCCAGTACTTC.

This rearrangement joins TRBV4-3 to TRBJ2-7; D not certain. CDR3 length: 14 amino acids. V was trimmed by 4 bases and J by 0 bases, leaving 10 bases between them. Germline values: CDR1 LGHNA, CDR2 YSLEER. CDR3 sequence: CASSRETVSYEQYF. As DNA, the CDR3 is TGCGCCAGCAGCCGAGAGACGGTCTCCTACGAGCAGTACTTC.

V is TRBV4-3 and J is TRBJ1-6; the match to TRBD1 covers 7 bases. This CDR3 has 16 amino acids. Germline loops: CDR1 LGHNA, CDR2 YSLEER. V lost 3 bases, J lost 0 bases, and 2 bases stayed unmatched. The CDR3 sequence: CASSQGDSSYNSPLHF. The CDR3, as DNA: TGCGCCAGCAGCCAGGGGGACAGCTCCTATAATTCACCCCTCCACTTT.

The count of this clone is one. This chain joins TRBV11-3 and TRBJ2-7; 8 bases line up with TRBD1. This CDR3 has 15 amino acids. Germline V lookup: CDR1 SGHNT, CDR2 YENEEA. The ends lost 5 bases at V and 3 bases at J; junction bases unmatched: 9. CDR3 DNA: TGTGCCAGCAGCCCGCGACAGGGGACCTACTACGAGCAGTACTTC. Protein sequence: CASSPRQGTYYEQYF.